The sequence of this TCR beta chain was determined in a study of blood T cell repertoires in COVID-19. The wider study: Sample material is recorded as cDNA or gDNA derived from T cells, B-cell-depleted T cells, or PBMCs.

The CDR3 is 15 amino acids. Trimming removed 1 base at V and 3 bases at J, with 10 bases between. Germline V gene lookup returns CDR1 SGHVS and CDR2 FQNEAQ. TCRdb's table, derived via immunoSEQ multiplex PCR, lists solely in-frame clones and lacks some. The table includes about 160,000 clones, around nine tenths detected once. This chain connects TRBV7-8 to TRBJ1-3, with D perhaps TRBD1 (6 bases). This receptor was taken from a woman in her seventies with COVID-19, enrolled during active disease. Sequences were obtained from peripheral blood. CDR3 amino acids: CASSLEGGLGNTIYF. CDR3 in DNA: TGTGCCAGCAGCTTAGAGGGGGGGCTTGGAAACACCATATATTTT.